This is a list of T cell receptor beta chains from one sample in a study of technical replicates of blood from a handful of donors. Produced via immunoSEQ multiplex PCR; TCRdb's table is partial and in-frame only. The table has about 75,000 clones, roughly nine tenths seen once; the top ten hold 0.37%. Sequenced input: T cells isolated from PBMCs. These receptors were taken from a human donor in good health. Some clones in this sample may be carry-over from other donors' samples. Each CDR3 is given with its conserved first and last residue. The D gene is left open where the match is weak.

V: TRBV12-2; J: TRBJ2-3; D: .; CDR3: CASRPRRSTDTQYF; DNA: TGTGCAAGTCGCCCTCGTCGGAGCACAGATACGCAGTATTTT
V: TRBV4-2; J: TRBJ2-6; D: .; CDR3: CASSQRLSGANVLTF; DNA: TGTGCCAGCAGCCAAAGACTCTCTGGGGCCAACGTCCTGACTTTC
V: TRBV5-1; J: TRBJ2-7; D: TRBD2; CDR3: CASQTSGSQSEQYF; DNA: TGCGCCAGCCAGACTAGCGGGAGTCAGAGCGAGCAGTACTTC
V: TRBV28; J: TRBJ2-4; D: .; CDR3: CANLKNIQYF; DNA: TGTGCCAACCTAAAAAACATTCAGTACTTC
V: TRBV19; J: TRBJ2-4; D: .; CDR3: CASSARGDIQYF; DNA: TGTGCCAGTAGCGCTAGAGGAGACATTCAGTACTTC
V: TRBV27; J: TRBJ2-5; D: TRBD1; CDR3: CASSSPGQGKGTQYF; DNA: TGTGCCAGCAGTTCCCCGGGACAGGGCAAGGGGACCCAGTACTTC
V: TRBV6-5; J: TRBJ2-7; D: .; CDR3: CASTSGAVSSYEQYF; DNA: TGTGCCAGCACCTCGGGAGCGGTAAGCTCCTACGAGCAGTACTTC
V: TRBV28; J: TRBJ1-1; D: TRBD1; CDR3: CASSLFDRGTEAFF; DNA: TGTGCCAGCAGTTTATTTGACAGGGGCACTGAAGCTTTCTTT
V: TRBV4-1; J: TRBJ2-5; D: .; CDR3: CASSQGTVNQETQYF; DNA: TGCGCCAGCAGCCAAGGAACTGTAAACCAAGAGACCCAGTACTTC
V: TRBV5-1; J: TRBJ2-1; D: .; CDR3: CASSYSLSGSSYNEQFF; DNA: TGCGCCAGCAGCTATTCCTTATCAGGGTCCTCCTACAATGAGCAGTTCTTC
V: TRBV29-1; J: TRBJ1-1; D: .; CDR3: CSVSLNTEAFF; DNA: TGCAGCGTTTCTTTGAACACTGAAGCTTTCTTT
V: TRBV6-5; J: TRBJ2-1; D: TRBD1; CDR3: CASRTGAYNEQFF; DNA: TGTGCCAGCAGGACAGGGGCCTACAATGAGCAGTTCTTC